A selection of T cell receptor beta chains follows, all from one sample in a study of blood T cell repertoires in COVID-19. Some clones are missing from TCRdb's copy, which holds only in-frame ones; the method was immunoSEQ multiplex PCR. The sample lists some 400,000 clones; more than 85% were seen once. What was sequenced was peripheral blood. These TCRs come from a human donor in a cohort sampled during active COVID-19. CDR3s include the opening cysteine and the closing phenylalanine or tryptophan. The order of the fields is D gene, clone size, V gene, CDR3 length, J gene, CDR3 protein, CDR3 DNA. The D gene is left open where the match is weak. Clone size is not always given. Where it is, it says once, few, many or a class for expanded clones.

NA	NA	TRBV29-1	12	TRBJ1-1	CSVETAYQEAFF	TGCAGCGTTGAGACAGCATACCAAGAAGCTTTCTTT
NA	NA	TRBV29-1	12	TRBJ2-7	CSARTRSYEQYF	TGCAGCGCTAGGACACGTTCCTACGAGCAGTACTTC
NA	NA	TRBV7-2	16	TRBJ2-1	CASSLDGSFSYNEQFF	TGTGCCAGCAGCTTAGACGGGAGTTTCTCCTACAATGAGCAGTTCTTC
NA	NA	TRBV10-3	13	TRBJ1-4	CATLTGGWEKLFF	TGTGCCACCTTGACAGGAGGATGGGAAAAACTGTTTTTT
TRBD1	few	TRBV6-5	14	TRBJ1-2	CASRRAGTGNGYTF	TGTGCCAGCAGAAGAGCCGGGACAGGGAACGGCTACACCTTC
TRBD1	NA	TRBV5-8	14	TRBJ1-2	CASTGTGRSYGYTF	TGTGCCAGCACCGGGACAGGGAGGTCCTATGGCTACACCTTC
TRBD1	once	TRBV18	11	TRBJ2-7	CASSSGTGVYF	TGTGCCAGCTCATCAGGGACAGGGGTGTACTTC
NA	few	TRBV4-1	17	TRBJ2-3	CASSQRFRAGSTDTQYF	TGCGCCAGCAGCCAACGGTTTCGGGCGGGGAGCACAGATACGCAGTATTTT
NA	NA	TRBV11-2	14	TRBJ2-1	CASSLGMTDNEQFF	TGTGCCAGCAGCTTAGGGATGACAGACAATGAGCAGTTCTTC
NA	NA	TRBV2	17	TRBJ1-3	CASSVGHLLLSGNTIYF	TGTGCCAGCAGTGTGGGACACTTACTTCTCTCTGGAAACACCATATATTTT
NA	NA	TRBV5-5	16	TRBJ1-5	CASSSAGLLNNQPQHF	TGTGCCAGCAGCTCCGCCGGGTTGTTGAACAATCAGCCCCAGCATTTT